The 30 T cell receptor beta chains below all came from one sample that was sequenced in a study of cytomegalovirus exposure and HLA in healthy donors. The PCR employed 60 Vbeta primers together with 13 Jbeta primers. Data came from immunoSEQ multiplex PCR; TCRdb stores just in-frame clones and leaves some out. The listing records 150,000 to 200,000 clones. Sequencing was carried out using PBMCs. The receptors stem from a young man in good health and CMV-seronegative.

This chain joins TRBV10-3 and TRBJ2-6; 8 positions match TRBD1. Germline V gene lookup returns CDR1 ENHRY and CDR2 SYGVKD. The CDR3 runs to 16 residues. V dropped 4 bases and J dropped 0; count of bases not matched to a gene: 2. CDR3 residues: CAISVGQGSGANVLTF. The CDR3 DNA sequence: TGTGCCATCAGTGTTGGACAGGGCTCTGGGGCCAACGTCCTGACTTTC.

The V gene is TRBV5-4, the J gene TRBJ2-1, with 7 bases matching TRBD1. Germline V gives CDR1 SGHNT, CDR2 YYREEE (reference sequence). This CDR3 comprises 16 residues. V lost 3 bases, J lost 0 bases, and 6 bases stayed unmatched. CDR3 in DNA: TGTGCCAGCAGCTGGGGACAGATAAGCTCCTACAATGAGCAGTTCTTC. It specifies CASSWGQISSYNEQFF. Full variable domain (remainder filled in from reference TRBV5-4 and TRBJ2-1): ETGVTQSPTHLIKTRGQQVTLRCSSQSGHNTVSWYQQALGQGPQFIFQYYREEENGRGNFPPRFSGLQFPNYSSELNVNALELDDSALYLCASSWGQISSYNEQFFGPGTRLTVL.

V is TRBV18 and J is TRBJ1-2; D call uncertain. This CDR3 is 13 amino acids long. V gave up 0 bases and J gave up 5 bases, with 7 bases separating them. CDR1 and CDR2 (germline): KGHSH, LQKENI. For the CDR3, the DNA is TGTGCCAGCTCACCACCGCGTCGGTATGGCTACACCTTC. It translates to CASSPPRRYGYTF.

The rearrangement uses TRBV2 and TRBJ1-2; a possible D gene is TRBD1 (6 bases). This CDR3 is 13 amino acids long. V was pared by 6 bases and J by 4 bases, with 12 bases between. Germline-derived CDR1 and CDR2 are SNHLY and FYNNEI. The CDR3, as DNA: TGTGCCAGCAGGGTGGACAGTTCCTATGGCTACACCTTC. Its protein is CASRVDSSYGYTF.

Here the CDR3 DNA reads TGTGCCAGCAGCTTCAGGGAACCGGGCACAGATACGCAGTATTTT. Translated, it gives CASSFREPGTDTQYF. This chain links TRBV7-9 with TRBJ2-3, with D possibly matching TRBD1 (5 bases). Trimming stripped 3 bases from V and 1 base from J, with 11 bases between. The CDR3 loop spans 15 amino acids. The germline gives CDR1 SEHNR, CDR2 FQNEAQ (reference sequence).

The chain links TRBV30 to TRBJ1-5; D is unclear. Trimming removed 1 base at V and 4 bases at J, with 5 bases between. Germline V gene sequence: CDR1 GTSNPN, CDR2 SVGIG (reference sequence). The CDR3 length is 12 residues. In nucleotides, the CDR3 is TGTGCCTGGAGTGCTGTTAATCAGCCCCAGCATTTT. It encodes CAWSAVNQPQHF.

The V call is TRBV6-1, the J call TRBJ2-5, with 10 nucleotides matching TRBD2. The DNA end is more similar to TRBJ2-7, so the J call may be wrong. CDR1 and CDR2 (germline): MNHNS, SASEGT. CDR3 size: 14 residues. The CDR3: CASSSSGSGDEQYF. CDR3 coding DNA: TGTGCCAGCAGTTCTAGCGGGAGCGGGGACGAGCAGTACTTC.

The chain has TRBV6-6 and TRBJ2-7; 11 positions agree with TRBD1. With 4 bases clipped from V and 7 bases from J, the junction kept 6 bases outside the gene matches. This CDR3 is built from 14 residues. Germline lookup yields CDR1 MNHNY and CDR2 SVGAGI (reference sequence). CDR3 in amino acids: CASSWGDRGWEQYF. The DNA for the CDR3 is TGTGCCAGCAGTTGGGGGGACAGGGGGTGGGAGCAGTACTTC.

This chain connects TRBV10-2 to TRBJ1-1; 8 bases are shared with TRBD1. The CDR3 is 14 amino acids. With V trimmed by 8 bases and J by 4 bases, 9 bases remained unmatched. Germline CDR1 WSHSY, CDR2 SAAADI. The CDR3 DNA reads TGCGCCAGCGAGGAAACAGGGGGAACCACTGAAGCTTTCTTT. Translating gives CASEETGGTTEAFF.

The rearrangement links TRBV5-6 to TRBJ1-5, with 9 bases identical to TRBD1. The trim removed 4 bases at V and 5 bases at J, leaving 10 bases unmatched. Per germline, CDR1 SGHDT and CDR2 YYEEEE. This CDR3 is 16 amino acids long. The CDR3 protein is CASSPRWDRDDQPQHF. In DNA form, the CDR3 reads TGTGCCAGCAGCCCACGATGGGACAGGGATGATCAGCCCCAGCATTTT.

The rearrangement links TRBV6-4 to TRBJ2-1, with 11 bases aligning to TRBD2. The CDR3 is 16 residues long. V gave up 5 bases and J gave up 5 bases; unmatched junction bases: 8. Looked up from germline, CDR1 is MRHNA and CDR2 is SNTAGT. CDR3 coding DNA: TGTGCCAGCAGTCTTCTAGCGGGAGGTAATCACAATGAGCAGTTCTTC. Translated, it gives CASSLLAGGNHNEQFF.

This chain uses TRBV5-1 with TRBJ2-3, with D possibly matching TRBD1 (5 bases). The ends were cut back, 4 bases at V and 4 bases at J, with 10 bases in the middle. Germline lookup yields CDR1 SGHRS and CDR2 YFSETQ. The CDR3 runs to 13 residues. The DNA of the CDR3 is TGCGCCAGCAGCCCCGACAGTCCAGATACGCAGTATTTT. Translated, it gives CASSPDSPDTQYF.

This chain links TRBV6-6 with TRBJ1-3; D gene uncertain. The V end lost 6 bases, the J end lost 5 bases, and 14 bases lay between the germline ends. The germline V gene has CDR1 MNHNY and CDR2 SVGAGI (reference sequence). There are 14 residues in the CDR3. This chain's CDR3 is CASSSSGSRNTIYF. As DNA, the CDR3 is TGTGCCAGCAGCTCATCGGGATCTCGAAACACCATATATTTT.

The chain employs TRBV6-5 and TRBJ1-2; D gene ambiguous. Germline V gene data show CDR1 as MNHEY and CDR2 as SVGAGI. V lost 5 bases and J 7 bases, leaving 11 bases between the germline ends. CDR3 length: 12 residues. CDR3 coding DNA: TGTGCCAGCAGTACCTACCTAGCTGGCTACACCTTC. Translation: CASSTYLAGYTF.

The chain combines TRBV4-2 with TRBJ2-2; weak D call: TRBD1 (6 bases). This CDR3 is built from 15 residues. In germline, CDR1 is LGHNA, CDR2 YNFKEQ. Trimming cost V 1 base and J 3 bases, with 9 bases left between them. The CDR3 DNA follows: TGTGCCAGCAGCCAAGGACAGGAGCACACCGGGGAGCTGTTTTTT. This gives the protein CASSQGQEHTGELFF.

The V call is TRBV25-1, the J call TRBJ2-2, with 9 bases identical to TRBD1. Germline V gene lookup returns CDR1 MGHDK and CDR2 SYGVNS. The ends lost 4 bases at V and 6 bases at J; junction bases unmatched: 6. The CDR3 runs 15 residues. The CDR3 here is CASSGDRAGAGELFF. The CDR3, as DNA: TGTGCCAGCAGTGGGGACAGGGCGGGCGCCGGGGAGCTGTTTTTT.

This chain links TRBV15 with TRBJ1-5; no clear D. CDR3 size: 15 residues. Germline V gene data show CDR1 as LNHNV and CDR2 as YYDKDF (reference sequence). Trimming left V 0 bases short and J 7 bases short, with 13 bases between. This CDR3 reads CATSRDAGVRQPQHF. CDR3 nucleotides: TGTGCCACCAGCAGAGATGCCGGGGTACGACAGCCCCAGCATTTT.

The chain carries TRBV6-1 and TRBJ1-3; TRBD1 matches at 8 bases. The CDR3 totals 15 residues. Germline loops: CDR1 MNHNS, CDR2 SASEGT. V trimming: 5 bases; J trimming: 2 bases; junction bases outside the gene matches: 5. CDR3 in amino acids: CASSPDRGPGNTIYF. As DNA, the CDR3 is TGTGCCAGCAGTCCCGACAGGGGACCTGGAAACACCATATATTTT.

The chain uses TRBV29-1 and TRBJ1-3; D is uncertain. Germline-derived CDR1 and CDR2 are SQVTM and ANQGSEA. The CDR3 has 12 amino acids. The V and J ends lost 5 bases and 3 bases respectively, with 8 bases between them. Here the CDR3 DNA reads TGCAGCGTTTACGGAGGTGGAAACACCATATATTTT. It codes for CSVYGGGNTIYF. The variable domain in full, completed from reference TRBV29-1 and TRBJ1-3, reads SAVISQKPSRDICQRGTSLTIQCQVDSQVTMMFWYRQQPGQSLTLIATANQGSEATYESGFVIDKFPISRPNLTFSTLTVSNMSPEDSSIYLCSVYGGGNTIYFGEGSWLTVV.

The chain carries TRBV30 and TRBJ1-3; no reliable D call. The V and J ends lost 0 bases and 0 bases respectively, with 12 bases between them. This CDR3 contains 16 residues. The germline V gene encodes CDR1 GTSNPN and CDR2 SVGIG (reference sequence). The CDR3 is CAWSVGIVSSGNTIYF. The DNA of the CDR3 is TGTGCCTGGAGTGTCGGTATAGTCTCCTCTGGAAACACCATATATTTT.

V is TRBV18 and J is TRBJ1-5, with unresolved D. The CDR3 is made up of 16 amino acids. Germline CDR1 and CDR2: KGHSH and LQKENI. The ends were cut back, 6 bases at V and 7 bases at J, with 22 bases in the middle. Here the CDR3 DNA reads TGTGCCAGCTCTCACCGTACGGACCCTGGGAGGCAGCCCCAGCATTTT. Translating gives CASSHRTDPGRQPQHF.

The CDR3 sequence is CASSPRTDSNEQFF. The DNA of the CDR3 is TGTGCCAGCAGCCCCCGGACCGACAGCAATGAGCAGTTCTTC. This chain links TRBV11-2 with TRBJ2-1; D is perhaps TRBD1 (5 bases). Deletions cut 5 bases from V and 6 bases from J, with 14 bases between. CDR3 length equals 14 residues. Germline assignment: CDR1 SGHAT and CDR2 FQNNGV. Combining the CDR3 with reference TRBV11-2 and TRBJ2-1 gives the whole variable domain EAGVAQSPRYKIIEKRQSVAFWCNPISGHATLYWYQQILGQGPKLLIQFQNNGVVDDSQLPKDRFSAERLKGVDSTLKIQPAKLEDSAVYLCASSPRTDSNEQFFGPGTRLTVL.

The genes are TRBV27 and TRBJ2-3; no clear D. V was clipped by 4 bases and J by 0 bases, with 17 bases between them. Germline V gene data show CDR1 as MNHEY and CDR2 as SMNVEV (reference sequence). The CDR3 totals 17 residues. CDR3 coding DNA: TGTGCCAGCAGTTCCTCCACCAGCGTAGACAGCACAGATACGCAGTATTTT. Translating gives CASSSSTSVDSTDTQYF.

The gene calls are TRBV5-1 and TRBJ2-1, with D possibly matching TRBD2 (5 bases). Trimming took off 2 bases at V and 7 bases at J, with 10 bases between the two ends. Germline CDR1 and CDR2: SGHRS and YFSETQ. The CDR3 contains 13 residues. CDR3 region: CASSLLARNEQFF. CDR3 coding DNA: TGCGCCAGCAGCTTATTAGCGAGGAATGAGCAGTTCTTC.

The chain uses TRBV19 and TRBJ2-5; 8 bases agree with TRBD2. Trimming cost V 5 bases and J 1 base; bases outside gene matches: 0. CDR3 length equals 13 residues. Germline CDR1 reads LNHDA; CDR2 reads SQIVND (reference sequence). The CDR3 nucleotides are TGTGCCAGTAGTGGGACTAGCCAAGAGACCCAGTACTTC. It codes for CASSGTSQETQYF.

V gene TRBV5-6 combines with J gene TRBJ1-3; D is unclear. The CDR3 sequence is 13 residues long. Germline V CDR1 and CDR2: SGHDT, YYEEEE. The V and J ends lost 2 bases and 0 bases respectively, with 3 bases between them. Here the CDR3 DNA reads TGTGCCAGCAGCTTCTTCTCTGGAAACACCATATATTTT. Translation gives CASSFFSGNTIYF.

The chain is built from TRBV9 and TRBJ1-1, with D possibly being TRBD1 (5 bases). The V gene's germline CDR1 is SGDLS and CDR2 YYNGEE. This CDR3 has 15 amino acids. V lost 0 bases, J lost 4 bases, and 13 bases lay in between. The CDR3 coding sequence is TGTGCCAGCAGCGTAGTAGCTGGGGCTGGCACTGAAGCTTTCTTT. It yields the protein CASSVVAGAGTEAFF.

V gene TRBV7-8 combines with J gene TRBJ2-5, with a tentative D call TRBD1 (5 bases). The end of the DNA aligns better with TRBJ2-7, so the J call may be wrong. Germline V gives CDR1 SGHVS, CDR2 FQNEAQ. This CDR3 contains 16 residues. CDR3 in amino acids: CASSPLGGQNFYEQYF. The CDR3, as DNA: TGTGCCAGCAGCCCCCTTGGCGGACAAAACTTCTACGAGCAGTACTTC.

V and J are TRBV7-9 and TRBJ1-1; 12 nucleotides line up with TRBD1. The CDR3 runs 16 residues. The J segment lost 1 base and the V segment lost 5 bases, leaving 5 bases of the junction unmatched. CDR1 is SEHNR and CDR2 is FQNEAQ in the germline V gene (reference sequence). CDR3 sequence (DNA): TGTGCCAGCAGCCCGAGGGACAGGGGGCGGAACACTGAAGCTTTCTTT. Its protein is CASSPRDRGRNTEAFF.

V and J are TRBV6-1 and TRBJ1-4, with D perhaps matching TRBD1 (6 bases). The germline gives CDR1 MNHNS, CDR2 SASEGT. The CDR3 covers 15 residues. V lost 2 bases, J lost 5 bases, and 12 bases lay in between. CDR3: CASSEPGGANEKLFF. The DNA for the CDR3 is TGTGCCAGCAGTGAACCGGGGGGCGCAAATGAAAAACTGTTTTTT.